This T cell receptor (beta chain) was documented in a study of vaccination effects on CD4 cells after COVID-19. V gave up 7 bases and J gave up 1 base, with 6 bases separating them. The CDR3 consists of 12 residues. Germline CDR1 reads ENHRY; CDR2 reads SYGVKD. Points on this clone: Its target is unknown.

With 9 to 11 days of culture completed, CD4+ T cells were isolated. The participants, recipients of two vaccine doses, got either BNT162b2 or mRNA-1273. Neither prior SARS-CoV-2 infection nor positive nucleocapsid antibodies were present in the vaccine recipients. The authors exchanged half the medium for IL-2 medium on days 3 and 7. The data were produced by immunoSEQ multiplex PCR, yet TCRdb's version contains in-frame clones alone and is incomplete. There are tens of thousands of clones in the sample; around 70% occur only once, and 2% to 2.5% lies in the top ten. This material consisted of CD4+ T cells from PBMCs cultured without peptide, taken after COVID-19 vaccination. The chain has TRBV10-3 and TRBJ2-3, with no clear D. This TCR was sampled from a human donor who received a COVID-19 vaccine. CDR3 DNA: TGTGCCATCAAGGACGGCACAGATACGCAGTATTTT. Translated, it gives CAIKDGTDTQYF.